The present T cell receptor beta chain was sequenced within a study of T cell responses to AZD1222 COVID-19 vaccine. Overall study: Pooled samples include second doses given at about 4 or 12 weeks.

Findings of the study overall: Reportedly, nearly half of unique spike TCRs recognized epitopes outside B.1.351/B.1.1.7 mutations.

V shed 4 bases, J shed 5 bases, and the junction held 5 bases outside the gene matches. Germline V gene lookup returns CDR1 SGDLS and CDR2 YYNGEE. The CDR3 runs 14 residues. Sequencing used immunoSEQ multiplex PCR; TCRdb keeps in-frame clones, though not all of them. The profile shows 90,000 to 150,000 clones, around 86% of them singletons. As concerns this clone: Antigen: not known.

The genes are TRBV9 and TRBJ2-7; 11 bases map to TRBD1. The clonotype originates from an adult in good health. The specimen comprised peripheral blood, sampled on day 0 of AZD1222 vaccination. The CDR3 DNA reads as TGTGCCAGCAGCCCTTGGACAGGGGGCCACGAGCAGTACTTC. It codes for CASSPWTGGHEQYF.